The clone carrying this T cell receptor beta chain was counted many times. Antigen: not known. In patients chosen for sequencing, flow cytometry had shown CD8+CD57+ cell expansion. Patients, without exception, had severe acquired aplastic anemia. CDR3 and TCR beta VDJ profiling relied on genomic DNA as the template. TCRdb reprocessed the reads via MiXCR and lists one record per CDR3 protein. The sample lists under 500,000 distinct CDR3 sequences; around a third were seen once. The sample comes from a study of CD8+CD57+ T cells in acquired aplastic anemia. Study as a whole: An average of roughly 3 ug of DNA was obtained from sorted CD4+ and CD8+ cells. General observations from the study: Comparison of patients with controls identified about 30 shared CD8+ CDR3 sequences.

V was cut by 6 bases and J by 2 bases, with 11 bases left in between. The CDR3 totals 14 residues. Germline V gene sequence: CDR1 LNHDA, CDR2 SQIVND (reference sequence). This chain uses TRBV19 with TRBJ1-3; no firm D call. The sequence came from a human donor with aplastic anemia. Input material: sorted CD4+, CD8+, or CD8+CD57+ T cells (not recorded which) from PBMCs. The CDR3 region is CASSTTVPGNTIYF. The DNA of the CDR3 is TGTGCCAGTAGCACCACAGTACCTGGAAACACCATATATTTT.